The 2 T cell receptor beta chains presented below share a single source sample, sequenced in a study of long-term antiretroviral therapy in people with HIV. Run at survey level, the immunoSEQ assay was version v3.0. Method: immunoSEQ multiplex PCR; TCRdb's copy keeps in-frame clones and lacks some. The table has approximately 20,000 clones, 84% seen once. Sample: unsorted PBMCs, taken 0.9 years after starting antiretroviral therapy. The receptors were sampled from a man in his late teens or twenties with HIV.

In this sample, this clone turned up once. The V gene is TRBV19, the J gene TRBJ1-5; D is unclear. The CDR3 sequence is 14 residues long. CDR1 is LNHDA and CDR2 is SQIVND in the germline V gene (reference sequence). V was trimmed by 2 bases and J by 6 bases, leaving 11 bases between them. In DNA, the CDR3 is TGTGCCAGTAGTATACGTGACATAGGTCAGCCCCAGCATTTT. Translation gives CASSIRDIGQPQHF.

This clone appeared once. J is TRBJ2-1 and V is TRBV6-6; D tentatively fits TRBD1 or TRBD2 (5 bases each). This CDR3 has 15 amino acids. Looked up from germline, CDR1 is MNHNY and CDR2 is SVGAGI (reference sequence). V was clipped by 7 bases and J by 8 bases, with 21 bases between them. The CDR3 DNA reads as TGTGCCAGCACCCTAGGGACGAAACGCGCGGATGAGCAGTTCTTC. Translating it yields CASTLGTKRADEQFF.